The clone carrying this TCR beta chain was observed once. Its target is unknown. The CDR3 has 13 residues. Germline-derived CDR1 and CDR2 are SNHLY and FYNNEI. V lost 7 bases to trimming and J lost 5 bases; unmatched junction nucleotides: 7. The sample originates from a study of T cell responses to AZD1222 COVID-19 vaccine. Profiling relied on immunoSEQ multiplex PCR, and the TCRdb table lists in-frame clones only, not all of them. The sample has under 75,000 clones; 85% are singletons. Broader study findings: Recipients of AZD1222 seropositive at baseline numbered only 5 or 6. Donors were largely white British and mainly female; clonal diversity was possibly underestimated. Repertoire collection took place solely once the T cell response had peaked. Receipt of two AZD1222 doses was followed by a rise in Spike-specific TCR breadth and depth.

This sequence originates from an adult in good health. The material sequenced was peripheral blood, taken on day 0 of AZD1222 vaccination. The rearrangement links TRBV2 to TRBJ1-1, with 7 bases identical to TRBD1. The CDR3 coding sequence is TGTGCCAGCACACGACAGGGTGGGACTGAAGCTTTCTTT. This sequence encodes CASTRQGGTEAFF.